The T cell receptor beta chain under discussion was sequenced for a study of metastatic and nonmetastatic thyroid tumors. Background on the study: The study looked at repertoires side by side in blood and in tumor or nodule tissue from malignant and benign thyroid patients. Notes on the study in general: Relative to benign nodules, malignant thyroid tumors were reportedly characterized by significantly elevated TCR beta diversity in blood and tumor.

Original handling: Across clinicopathological groups, CDR3 differences served as the basis for building a distant-metastasis classifier for papillary thyroid cancer. TCRdb reanalyzed the PCR reads with MiXCR. None of the V and J calls come from the authors' own analysis; TCRdb made them. The sample lists 14,000 to 15,000 clones, 20% to 30% occurring once. Patients had received no treatment of any kind before thyroid surgery. To note about this clone: Antigen: not known.

The source is a female donor with papillary thyroid cancer or a benign thyroid nodule (not recorded which). Some clones in this sample may be carry-over from other donors' samples. Sequencing was done on a sample of tumor tissue.

DNA for the CDR3: TGTGCCAGCAGCCCATCTTGGTCCAACGTCCTGACTTTC. This gives the protein CASSPSWSNVLTF. The chain couples TRBV6-1 to TRBJ2-6; no reliable D call. Trimming stripped 6 bases from V and 8 bases from J, with 11 bases between. Germline CDR1 reads MNHNS; CDR2 reads SASEGT. The CDR3 totals 13 residues.